This entry features one T cell receptor beta chain sequence. Its antigen remains unknown. Germline assignment: CDR1 SGHDT and CDR2 YYEEEE. The CDR3 contains 15 residues. Trimming left V 3 bases short and J 0 bases short, with 11 bases between. The sample belongs to a study of cytotoxic CD8 clonotypes in ibrutinib-treated CLL. About the study: Collecting the response samples happened after a median about eleven months of treatment, with a range of 6 to 36. Productive templates averaged 255,043 per sample, and productive rearrangements some 96,000. General study points: Public clonotypes occurred uncommonly; on treatment, they contracted or remained stable. Pretreatment clonality was elevated relative to age-matched healthy donors and paralleled circulating CD8+ T-cell counts.

Profiling relied on immunoSEQ multiplex PCR, and the TCRdb table lists in-frame clones only, not all of them. The repertoire consists of roughly 49,000 clones, with 75% to 90% occurring once and the leading ten covering about 20%. The sequences come from PBMCs, collected after 24 months of ibrutinib treatment. The receptor comes from a human donor with chronic lymphocytic leukemia. This chain links TRBV5-6 with TRBJ2-3; possible D gene TRBD2, 6 bases. CDR3 residues: CASSWSGPSTDTQYF. The CDR3 coding sequence is TGTGCCAGCAGCTGGAGCGGGCCTAGCACAGATACGCAGTATTTT.